A selection of T cell receptor beta chains follows, all from one sample in a study of preoperative IRX-2 immunotherapy in early breast cancer. This table comes from immunoSEQ multiplex PCR, and its TCRdb copy is limited to in-frame clones, with some not included. Of 7,000 to 9,000 clones in the sample, 75% to 85% were seen once. The sequencing used tumor tissue, collected after IRX-2 immunotherapy. All receptors derive from a human donor with breast cancer. CDR3s include the opening cysteine and the closing phenylalanine or tryptophan. Each record gives: clone size, D gene, J gene, V gene, CDR3 DNA, CDR3 protein. D genes are given only for firm matches. Clone size is shown for a subset of rows, as once, few, many or a class of expanded clone.

abundance: -; d_gene: -; j_gene: TRBJ1-5; v_gene: TRBV7-1; CDR3nt: TGTGCCAGCAGCTTAGAGATGCGGCAGCCCCAGCATTTT; CDR3aa: CASSLEMRQPQHF
abundance: -; d_gene: -; j_gene: TRBJ1-6; v_gene: TRBV19; CDR3nt: TGTGCCAGTAGTATCAGGGGACGGAATTCACCCCTCCACTTT; CDR3aa: CASSIRGRNSPLHF
abundance: -; d_gene: TRBD2; j_gene: TRBJ2-3; v_gene: TRBV5-1; CDR3nt: TGCGCCAGCAGTTCCGGGACTAGCGGGGGGGCCTTTACAGATACGCAGTATTTT; CDR3aa: CASSSGTSGGAFTDTQYF
abundance: -; d_gene: -; j_gene: TRBJ1-2; v_gene: TRBV30; CDR3nt: TGTGCCTGGATCCCAGATCGGAACTATGGCTACACCTTC; CDR3aa: CAWIPDRNYGYTF
abundance: medium-sized; d_gene: -; j_gene: TRBJ1-2; v_gene: TRBV6-8; CDR3nt: TGTGCCAGCAGTTACTCTAGTCTCTATGGCTACACCTTC; CDR3aa: CASSYSSLYGYTF
abundance: -; d_gene: -; j_gene: TRBJ1-1; v_gene: TRBV11-3; CDR3nt: TGTGCCAGCGTAGCACAGGGAGGTATTTTGACTGAAGCTTTCTTT; CDR3aa: CASVAQGGILTEAFF
abundance: once; d_gene: TRBD1; j_gene: TRBJ1-2; v_gene: TRBV6-8; CDR3nt: TGTGCCAGCAGGGAAACACAGGGGGCCTATGGCTACACCTTC; CDR3aa: CASRETQGAYGYTF
abundance: -; d_gene: -; j_gene: TRBJ1-1; v_gene: TRBV22-1; CDR3nt: TGTGCCAGCAGTTACATGGGTGTCGCTGAAGCTTTCTTT; CDR3aa: CASSYMGVAEAFF
abundance: -; d_gene: -; j_gene: TRBJ1-1; v_gene: TRBV5-1; CDR3nt: TGCGCCAGCAGCTTGGTTTCGGTGGCGAACACTGAAGCTTTCTTT; CDR3aa: CASSLVSVANTEAFF
abundance: -; d_gene: -; j_gene: TRBJ1-1; v_gene: TRBV18; CDR3nt: TGTGCCAGCTCCCAACAGAACACTGAAGCTTTCTTT; CDR3aa: CASSQQNTEAFF
abundance: -; d_gene: TRBD1; j_gene: TRBJ1-6; v_gene: TRBV6-8; CDR3nt: TGTGCCAGCAGAGTATGGACAGGTTTGAATTCACCCCTCCACTTT; CDR3aa: CASRVWTGLNSPLHF
abundance: medium-sized; d_gene: TRBD1; j_gene: TRBJ1-4; v_gene: TRBV6-1; CDR3nt: TGTGCCAGCAGTGAAGGGGGGGGACAGGAGCTTTTT; CDR3aa: CASSEGGGQELF
abundance: -; d_gene: -; j_gene: TRBJ1-6; v_gene: TRBV6-4; CDR3nt: TGTGCCAGCAGTGAATTTGGCGGACGGTCACCCCTCCACTTT; CDR3aa: CASSEFGGRSPLHF
abundance: once; d_gene: -; j_gene: TRBJ2-1; v_gene: TRBV7-6; CDR3nt: TGTGCCAGCAGCTCCTTGGGGGGTTCCTACAATGAGCAGTTCTTC; CDR3aa: CASSSLGGSYNEQFF
abundance: -; d_gene: TRBD1; j_gene: TRBJ1-2; v_gene: TRBV6-8; CDR3nt: TGTGCCATCAGAACTGAGCCGGGACAGGGAGTTTTCTATGGCTACACCTTC; CDR3aa: CAIRTEPGQGVFYGYTF
abundance: few; d_gene: TRBD2; j_gene: TRBJ2-1; v_gene: TRBV11-3; CDR3nt: TGTGCTAGCAGCTCGACTAGCGGGGGCGGGAGCAATGAGCAGTTCTTC; CDR3aa: CASSSTSGGGSNEQFF
abundance: -; d_gene: -; j_gene: TRBJ1-6; v_gene: TRBV18; CDR3nt: TGTGCCAGCTCACCAAGCGCCGCCTTGAATTCACCCCTCCACTTT; CDR3aa: CASSPSAALNSPLHF
abundance: -; d_gene: -; j_gene: TRBJ2-2; v_gene: TRBV1; CDR3nt: TGCGCCAGCAGCCACCTTGGACTAGCGAACACCGGGGAGCTGTTTTTT; CDR3aa: CASSHLGLANTGELFF
abundance: -; d_gene: -; j_gene: TRBJ1-1; v_gene: TRBV28; CDR3nt: TGTGCCAGCAACCTCTTGGGGTCGGGGGCCATGAACACTGAAGCTTTCTTT; CDR3aa: CASNLLGSGAMNTEAFF
abundance: -; d_gene: -; j_gene: TRBJ1-4; v_gene: TRBV18; CDR3nt: TGTGCCAGCTCACCACGGGGTTACGCAACTAATGAAAAACTGTTTTTT; CDR3aa: CASSPRGYATNEKLFF
abundance: -; d_gene: TRBD2; j_gene: TRBJ2-1; v_gene: TRBV6-8; CDR3nt: TGTGCCACCGACCCCCGGCGGGGGGGCCAGAATGAGCAGTTCTTC; CDR3aa: CATDPRRGGQNEQFF
abundance: once; d_gene: TRBD1; j_gene: TRBJ1-6; v_gene: TRBV6-8; CDR3nt: TGTGCCACCCGGGACAGTTGGATTAATTCACCCCTCCACTTT; CDR3aa: CATRDSWINSPLHF
abundance: -; d_gene: TRBD2; j_gene: TRBJ2-3; v_gene: TRBV29-1; CDR3nt: TGCAGCGGTGTACGGGACTACCCCACAGATACGCAGTATTTT; CDR3aa: CSGVRDYPTDTQYF
abundance: large; d_gene: -; j_gene: TRBJ2-5; v_gene: TRBV15; CDR3nt: TGTGCCACCAGCAGATACTCCGGGACATACCAAGAGACCCAGTACTTC; CDR3aa: CATSRYSGTYQETQYF
abundance: -; d_gene: -; j_gene: TRBJ1-4; v_gene: TRBV11-3; CDR3nt: TGTGCCAGCAGCTTTCGGTCGGGGGCGGGTGAAAAACTGTTTTTT; CDR3aa: CASSFRSGAGEKLFF
abundance: once; d_gene: TRBD1; j_gene: TRBJ2-5; v_gene: TRBV6-8; CDR3nt: TGTGCCAGCAGTTACGGGGAGTATGGGACAGGCAGGAAAGAGACCCAGTACTTC; CDR3aa: CASSYGEYGTGRKETQYF
abundance: -; d_gene: -; j_gene: TRBJ1-6; v_gene: TRBV10-2; CDR3nt: TGCGCCAGCAGTGATTCCGTCCATTACAGCTCCTATAATTCACCCCTCCACTTT; CDR3aa: CASSDSVHYSSYNSPLHF
abundance: -; d_gene: -; j_gene: TRBJ2-7; v_gene: TRBV1; CDR3nt: TGCGCCAGCAGCCGCACGGGACGCGCGACCTACGAGCAGTACTTC; CDR3aa: CASSRTGRATYEQYF
abundance: -; d_gene: TRBD2; j_gene: TRBJ2-1; v_gene: TRBV6-8; CDR3nt: TGTGCCAGCAGTTCCGGGACTAGCGGCTACAATGAGCAGTTCTTC; CDR3aa: CASSSGTSGYNEQFF
abundance: -; d_gene: TRBD1; j_gene: TRBJ1-2; v_gene: TRBV19; CDR3nt: TGTGCCAGTAGTTCGATTGACAGGGGCAAAGCTAACTATGGCTACACCTTC; CDR3aa: CASSSIDRGKANYGYTF
abundance: -; d_gene: -; j_gene: TRBJ2-3; v_gene: TRBV6-8; CDR3nt: TGTGCCAGCAGTAATGGGGGCTATACGCAGTATTTT; CDR3aa: CASSNGGYTQYF
abundance: -; d_gene: -; j_gene: TRBJ1-4; v_gene: TRBV19; CDR3nt: TGTGCCAGTAGTAACCTCGGAGGGCGGAGTAATGAAAAACTGTTTTTT; CDR3aa: CASSNLGGRSNEKLFF
abundance: -; d_gene: -; j_gene: TRBJ1-6; v_gene: TRBV29-1; CDR3nt: TGCAGCGTTGGGGACTCCTATAATTCACCCCTCCACTTT; CDR3aa: CSVGDSYNSPLHF
abundance: -; d_gene: TRBD1; j_gene: TRBJ1-6; v_gene: TRBV18; CDR3nt: TGTGCCAGCTCACTCTCAGCCCCGGGACAGGGGAATTCACCCCTCCACTTT; CDR3aa: CASSLSAPGQGNSPLHF
abundance: once; d_gene: TRBD2; j_gene: TRBJ2-3; v_gene: TRBV7-1; CDR3nt: TGTGCCAGCAGCTTCAATCTAGCGGGCTTCACAGATACGCAGTATTTT; CDR3aa: CASSFNLAGFTDTQYF
abundance: -; d_gene: -; j_gene: TRBJ1-3; v_gene: TRBV6-8; CDR3nt: TGTGCCAGCAGCTCTAGGGGCGAGTTCTCTGGAAACACCATATATTTT; CDR3aa: CASSSRGEFSGNTIYF
abundance: -; d_gene: -; j_gene: TRBJ2-2; v_gene: TRBV19; CDR3nt: TGTGCCAGTGGGCGCTCCGGGGAGCTGTTTTTT; CDR3aa: CASGRSGELFF
abundance: once; d_gene: -; j_gene: TRBJ1-5; v_gene: TRBV7-1; CDR3nt: TGTGCCAGCAGCTTAGACATGCAACAGCCCCAGCATTTT; CDR3aa: CASSLDMQQPQHF
abundance: -; d_gene: -; j_gene: TRBJ1-2; v_gene: TRBV23-1; CDR3nt: TGCGCCAGAAGCATGACAGAAAACTATGGCTACACCTTC; CDR3aa: CARSMTENYGYTF
abundance: -; d_gene: -; j_gene: TRBJ2-1; v_gene: TRBV7-7; CDR3nt: TGTGCCAGCAGCTTATCCGTGCTAGCGAGGAATGAGCAGTTCTTC; CDR3aa: CASSLSVLARNEQFF
abundance: few; d_gene: TRBD2; j_gene: TRBJ2-1; v_gene: TRBV14; CDR3nt: TGTGCCAGCAGCCAAGATCTGGGACTAGTTTCCAATGAGCAGTTCTTC; CDR3aa: CASSQDLGLVSNEQFF
abundance: -; d_gene: TRBD1; j_gene: TRBJ1-2; v_gene: TRBV28; CDR3nt: TGTGCCAGTAAAGTTTCGGCGACAGGGCGGCGTGGCTACACCTTC; CDR3aa: CASKVSATGRRGYTF
abundance: -; d_gene: -; j_gene: TRBJ1-1; v_gene: TRBV7-8; CDR3nt: TGTGCCAGCAGCCTTCGGGGGAGCAGGGAAGCTTTCTTT; CDR3aa: CASSLRGSREAFF
abundance: -; d_gene: TRBD1; j_gene: TRBJ1-6; v_gene: TRBV18; CDR3nt: TGTGCCAGCTCAGACAGGGATCGGCCACCCCTCCACTTT; CDR3aa: CASSDRDRPPLHF